This T cell receptor beta chain derives from a study of blood T cell repertoires in COVID-19. In the study overall: From T cells, B-cell-depleted T cells, or PBMCs came the material, which was cDNA or gDNA.

Source study methods: The authors estimated nucleated cell counts from reference gene primer amplification. Profiled with immunoSEQ multiplex PCR; TCRdb holds only in-frame clones, not every one. V and J calls and clone size come straight from that table; D and trimming were deduced from the DNA. Counted here are about 97,000 clones, approximately 90% occurring once; the ten biggest clones make up about 1.7%. Germline V gene sequence: CDR1 GTSNPN, CDR2 SVGIG (reference sequence). Trimming pared 0 bases from V and 5 bases from J, leaving 7 bases between. The CDR3 runs 12 residues. This clonotype was obtained from a man aged 55 to 69 with acute or convalescent COVID-19. The rearrangement uses TRBV30 and TRBJ2-5; possible D gene TRBD2, 5 bases. The sample taken for sequencing was peripheral blood. CDR3 nucleotides: TGTGCCTGGAGTGTATCGGGGGAGACCCAGTACTTC. Amino acid sequence: CAWSVSGETQYF.